This T cell receptor (beta chain) was identified in a study of identical twins. General study findings and limits: For out-of-frame beta sequences, excess twin sharing was weaker. One should note that invariant MAIT and iNKT cells could partly confound zero-insertion analyses.

All donors comprised healthy Caucasians. This clonotype was seen ten or more times. Its antigen is undetermined. Germline V gene sequence: CDR1 MNHEY, CDR2 SMNVEV (reference sequence). V dropped 1 base and J dropped 16; count of bases not matched to a gene: 18. CDR3 length: 16 residues. A universal primer site arose from template switching, and cDNA bore unique molecular identifiers. Using its own MiXCR run on the 5' RACE reads, TCRdb lists one record per CDR3 protein. The sample has 150,000 or so distinct CDR3 sequences, roughly 3.5% seen once. The chain joins TRBV27 to TRBJ2-1; TRBD1 agrees at 8 bases. Sample: memory T cells sorted from blood. This TCR was sampled from a man younger than 35 in good health. The CDR3 loop is CASSLFGTGGTKLEFF. Here the CDR3 DNA reads TGTGCCAGCAGTTTATTTGGGACAGGTGGGACGAAATTGGAATTCTTC.